This T cell receptor (beta chain) was recorded in a study of somatic reversion in DOCK8 deficiency (dated by TCRdb to 2018 to 2021). In the study overall: In the study, T cell receptor beta repertoires were compared across three groups: DOCK8-deficient patients, DOCK8-revertant patients and healthy volunteers. DOCK8-deficient patients in the study had been reported previously. The study set out to investigate how, in DOCK8 deficiency, somatic reversion of pathogenic DOCK8 variants alters lymphocyte differentiation and function.

The research as a whole found: The methods did not state, for each individual sample, whether the source material was whole blood or PBMCs.

As regards this clonotype: The target of this receptor is not known. Nothing much larger sits one base from this clone, and base qualities are not available.

The protocol used for the library was multiplex PCR. One-step amplicon PCR with EuroClonality-NGS primers was used to generate TRB libraries from around 95 ng genomic DNA. Sequencing of TRB amplicons was performed on Illumina MiSeq instruments using 2 x 250 bp version 2 chemistry. In the paper's pipeline: IMGT/HighV-QUEST was the tool used for both primary TRB sequence analysis and V(D)J annotation. Repertoire diversity and composition were evaluated with VDJtools after removing nonfunctional clones and downsampling for comparisons between samples. The raw public data were reprocessed by TCRdb itself: fastp quality trimming at Q25, MiXCR clonotype calling, in-frame beta chains only. Rows matching on CDR3 protein sequence are summarized as one entry with the most common DNA and genes. TCRdb, not the original authors, processed these V and J calls. The sample table records about 2,600 distinct CDR3 sequences; under 30% of these occur just once. The ten largest clones take up more than 8% of the sample.

Healthy control blood came from volunteer donors supplied by blood services in Australia and France. Genomic DNA for TCR repertoire analysis was extracted from either whole blood samples or PBMCs. This receptor was identified in a human donor in good health. The material sequenced was peripheral blood.

The sequence in DNA is TGCGCCAGCAGCCACCCGGGACAGGGAGCAGGAAACACCATATATTTT. Its product reads: CASSHPGQGAGNTIYF. Recombination connected TRBV4-1 to TRBJ1-3, with TRBD1 identical over 9 junction bases. Reading from cysteine to phenylalanine, the CDR3 counts 16 amino acids. The sequence is cut down to CDR3 DNA, 48 bases in frame from base 1. The germline V end is reduced by 3 bases and the J end by 4 bases; junction bases left unmatched: 7. For CDR1 and CDR2, the germline V gene lists MGHRA and YSYEKL.